This T cell receptor beta chain was sequenced during a study of T cells in Graves' hyperthyroidism and ophthalmopathy. Aged 18 to 65, the patients had hyperthyroidism that was newly diagnosed and had lasted under 2 months. PBMCs stemmed from 10 ml fresh peripheral blood. Regions amplified from RNA transcripts were the TCR beta CDR3 regions. The TCR CDR3 first-round RT-PCR relied on the HTBI primer set. MiXCR, applied by TCRdb to the multiplex PCR reads, yields one record per CDR3 protein. This table holds approximately 620,000 distinct CDR3 sequences, around 13% found once. This clonotype was detected ten times or more. This clonotype was sampled from a woman under 40 with Graves' hyperthyroidism that later progressed to Graves' ophthalmopathy. Sequencing used blood.

The CDR3 protein is CASSQGTSGATDTQYF. Here the CDR3 DNA reads TGTGCCAGCAGCCAAGGGACTAGCGGGGCCACAGATACGCAGTATTTT. This chain joins TRBV7-3 and TRBJ2-3, with 13 bases identical to TRBD2. Looked up from germline, CDR1 is SGHTA and CDR2 is FQGTGA. The CDR3 is 16 amino acids. J was trimmed by 2 bases and V by 5 bases; bases with no gene match: 4.